This TCR beta chain was documented in a study of control samples from healthy donors and cancer patients. Germline-derived CDR1 and CDR2 are GTSNPN and SVGIG (reference sequence). The CDR3 extends over 16 amino acids. V was clipped by 0 bases and J by 0 bases, with 9 bases between them. Assay: immunoSEQ multiplex PCR; the TCRdb copy retains only in-frame clones and omits some. The sample includes 150,000 to 200,000 clones, 90% to 95% of them seen just once. This TCR derives from a man aged 18 to 35 in good health. Sequences were obtained from blood. The V and J genes are TRBV30 and TRBJ2-6; D gene unclear. The CDR3 nucleotides read TGTGCCTGGAGTGTAGGTCGGACCTCTGGGGCCAACGTCCTGACTTTC. Protein product: CAWSVGRTSGANVLTF. Full variable domain (missing parts from reference TRBV30 and TRBJ2-6): SQTIHQWPATLVQPVGSPLSLECTVEGTSNPNLYWYRQAAGRGLQLLFYSVGIGQISSEVPQNLSASRPQDRQFILSSKKLLLSDSGFYLCAWSVGRTSGANVLTFGAGSRLTVL.